A single sample gave rise to the 11 T cell receptor beta chains below, sequenced in a study of T cell changes during pregnancy in multiple sclerosis. Only in-frame clones appear in the TCRdb table, and some are missing; sequencing was by immunoSEQ multiplex PCR. The table has some 47,000 clones, 80% to 90% seen once. The specimen comprised CD8+ T cells from peripheral blood mononuclear cells, sampled in the second trimester of pregnancy. Receptors were obtained from a female donor with multiple sclerosis, enrolled in a pregnancy study.

The gene calls are TRBV5-6 and TRBJ2-5; 9 positions agree with TRBD2. The CDR3 covers 16 residues. Germline V gives CDR1 SGHDT, CDR2 YYEEEE. J lost 3 bases, V lost 4 bases, and 10 bases had no gene match. CDR3 residues: CASSTGTSLGKETQYF. The CDR3 DNA sequence: TGTGCCAGCAGCACGGGGACTAGCCTTGGAAAAGAGACCCAGTACTTC. The variable domain in full, with the rest retrieved from reference TRBV5-6 and TRBJ2-5, is DAGVTQSPTHLIKTRGQQVTLRCSPKSGHDTVSWYQQALGQGPQFIFQYYEEEERQRGNFPDRFSGHQFPNYSSELNVNALLLGDSALYLCASSTGTSLGKETQYFGPGTRLLVL.

The CDR3 loop is CASSFFEQGYNQPQHF. DNA for the CDR3: TGTGCCAGCAGCTTTTTTGAACAGGGATACAATCAGCCCCAGCATTTT. This chain connects TRBV5-6 to TRBJ1-5; D possibly corresponds to TRBD1 (6 bases). The V end lost 2 bases, the J end lost 3 bases, and 15 bases lay between the germline ends. CDR1 is SGHDT and CDR2 is YYEEEE in the germline V gene. This CDR3 has 16 amino acids.

This chain uses TRBV4-2 with TRBJ2-3; weak D call: TRBD2 (5 bases). Germline V gene sequence: CDR1 LGHNA, CDR2 YNFKEQ. CDR3 length: 17 amino acids. V shed 1 base and J shed 1 base, with 15 bases lying between them. The CDR3 region is CASSQATGPAGTDTQYF. In DNA, the CDR3 is TGTGCCAGCAGCCAAGCCACCGGCCCAGCGGGCACAGATACGCAGTATTTT.

This rearrangement joins TRBV7-2 to TRBJ2-3; unclear D gene. CDR3 length equals 12 residues. From germline, CDR1 is SGHTA and CDR2 FQGNSA. The V end lost 7 bases, the J end lost 6 bases, and 11 bases lay between the germline ends. CDR3 loop: CASTTTLDTQYF. In DNA form, the CDR3 reads TGTGCCAGCACCACTACCTTGGATACGCAGTATTTT.

CDR3 region: CASTLSRETQYF. The DNA of the CDR3 is TGTGCCAGCACCCTTAGTAGAGAGACCCAGTACTTC. The chain joins TRBV7-8 to TRBJ2-5; no clear D gene. Looked up from germline, CDR1 is SGHVS and CDR2 is FQNEAQ. CDR3 length: 12 residues. Deletions cut 7 bases from V and 4 bases from J, with 10 bases between.

V is TRBV9 and J is TRBJ2-7; 10 bases align to TRBD1. The CDR3 spans 15 residues. Per the germline V gene, CDR1 is SGDLS and CDR2 is YYNGEE. The ends lost 7 bases at V and 0 bases at J; junction bases unmatched: 7. The chain's CDR3 is CASGGGTGDSYEQYF. The DNA for the CDR3 is TGTGCCAGCGGGGGGGGGACAGGGGACTCCTACGAGCAGTACTTC.

A few counts support this clone. DNA for the CDR3: TGTGCCAGTAGTTTGTTGGCGACACCCCTCTTAGATGAGCAGTTCTTC. It encodes CASSLLATPLLDEQFF. This rearrangement joins TRBV19 to TRBJ2-1; unclear D gene. Germline lookup yields CDR1 LNHDA and CDR2 SQIVND (reference sequence). The CDR3 consists of 16 residues. V lost 5 bases, J lost 8 bases, and 22 bases lay in between.

This chain uses TRBV27 with TRBJ1-5, with 8 bases aligning to TRBD1. This CDR3 is built from 15 residues. The germline V gene has CDR1 MNHEY and CDR2 SMNVEV (reference sequence). The V gene end was trimmed by 5 bases and the J gene end by 2 bases; junction bases not matched to a gene: 5. The CDR3 reads CASSPLQGGNQPQHF. DNA of the CDR3: TGTGCCAGCAGTCCACTACAGGGGGGCAATCAGCCCCAGCATTTT.

V and J are TRBV5-6 and TRBJ2-7; 8 nucleotides line up with TRBD2. Germline V gives CDR1 SGHDT, CDR2 YYEEEE. The CDR3 contains 12 residues. Germline trimming cut 3 bases from V and 7 bases from J; bases unmatched to any gene: 3. CDR3 amino acids: CASSSGLGEQYF. The CDR3 DNA follows: TGTGCCAGCAGCTCGGGACTAGGGGAGCAGTACTTC. The full variable domain, in which reference TRBV5-6 and TRBJ2-7 provide the parts outside the CDR3, is DAGVTQSPTHLIKTRGQQVTLRCSPKSGHDTVSWYQQALGQGPQFIFQYYEEEERQRGNFPDRFSGHQFPNYSSELNVNALLLGDSALYLCASSSGLGEQYFGPGTRLTVT.

V gene TRBV7-8 combines with J gene TRBJ2-7, with 9 bases that match TRBD2. CDR1 and CDR2 from the germline V gene are SGHVS and FQNEAQ. The CDR3 is made up of 14 amino acids. V lost 5 bases to trimming and J lost 1 base; unmatched junction nucleotides: 3. CDR3 nucleotide sequence: TGTGCCAGCAGCCCACTAGCGGGTTCCTACGAGCAGTACTTC. Translation: CASSPLAGSYEQYF.

The rearrangement uses TRBV30 and TRBJ1-5; tentatively, D is TRBD1 (5 bases). CDR1 and CDR2 (germline): GTSNPN, SVGIG (reference sequence). V lost 0 bases, J lost 2 bases, and 11 bases lay in between. This CDR3 has 15 residues. The CDR3, as DNA: TGTGCCTGGAGTGTACCTGGAGGGGGCAATCAGCCCCAGCATTTT. Amino acid sequence: CAWSVPGGGNQPQHF.